Listed here are 25 T cell receptor beta chains from one sample, sequenced in a study of vaccination effects on CD4 cells after COVID-19. Clones were read by immunoSEQ multiplex PCR, and TCRdb kept only the in-frame ones, dropping some. The data contain roughly 63,000 clones, roughly 80% of them singletons. Their recognized antigens are unknown. Sequencing followed a ViraFEST assay step that expanded antigen-specific CD4+ T cells with viral peptide pools. Culturing for ten to eleven days preceded CD4+ T cell isolation. The study found no prior SARS-CoV-2 infection in the vaccine recipients, who tested negative for nucleocapsid antibodies. The material sequenced was CD4+ T cells from PBMCs cultured with SARS-CoV-2 spike peptides, taken before COVID-19 vaccination. The receptors come from a human donor who received a COVID-19 vaccine.

The chain combines TRBV18 with TRBJ2-5; D is unresolved. Germline V gene sequence: CDR1 KGHSH, CDR2 LQKENI. The CDR3 has 11 residues. V lost 8 bases, J lost 0 bases, and 4 bases lay in between. This CDR3 is CASLYQETQYF. DNA for the CDR3: TGTGCCAGCCTGTACCAAGAGACCCAGTACTTC.

This clone was seen more than once but under ten times. The chain joins TRBV9 to TRBJ2-1; D may be TRBD1 or TRBD2 (5 bases each). This CDR3 has 13 amino acids. CDR1 is SGDLS and CDR2 is YYNGEE in the germline V gene. Trimming took off 2 bases at V and 10 bases at J, with 13 bases between the two ends. CDR3 in DNA: TGTGCCAGCAGCGTCGGGACGTTCACGGAGCAGTTCTTC. Amino acids: CASSVGTFTEQFF. The full variable domain, its missing parts supplied by reference TRBV9 and TRBJ2-1, is DSGVTQTPKHLITATGQRVTLRCSPRSGDLSVYWYQQSLDQGLQFLIQYYNGEERAKGNILERFSAQQFPDLHSELNLSSLELGDSALYFCASSVGTFTEQFFGPGTRLTVL.

This chain uses TRBV6-5 with TRBJ2-3; D may be TRBD2 (5 bases). Germline CDR1 and CDR2: MNHEY and SVGAGI. The CDR3 is 13 amino acids. Trimming shortened V by 8 bases and J by 5 bases, and 14 bases separated the two germline ends. For the CDR3, the DNA is TGTGCCAGCGCCACTAGTTTAGTAGATACGCAGTATTTT. Its protein product is CASATSLVDTQYF.

CDR3 in amino acids: CASSQSWCTGNCHEQYV. The CDR3 region has the DNA TGCGCCAGCAGTCAATCTTGGTGCACAGGGAATTGTCACGAGCAGTACGTC. The V call is TRBV23-1, the J call TRBJ2-7, with a possible D match to TRBD1 (6 bases). TRBV23-1 carries the ORF label, with uncertain function. The CDR3 consists of 17 residues. Trimming shortened V by 0 bases and J by 5 bases, and 20 bases separated the two germline ends.

The chain has TRBV28 and TRBJ2-6; no clear D gene. The CDR3 sequence is 15 residues long. V dropped 1 base and J dropped 1 base, with 5 bases sitting between them. Germline V gene lookup returns CDR1 MDHEN and CDR2 SYDVKM. The chain's CDR3 is CASSLSPSGANVLTF. In nucleotides, the CDR3 is TGTGCCAGCAGTTTATCGCCTTCTGGGGCCAACGTCCTGACTTTC.

The chain recombines TRBV7-2 with TRBJ1-1; TRBD1 aligns across 9 bases. The junction had 9 bases not matched to a gene; V was cut back by 5 bases and J by 11 bases. The CDR3 has 13 residues. CDR1 and CDR2 from the germline V gene are SGHTA and FQGNSA. The CDR3: CASSARQGGVAFF. The CDR3 region has the DNA TGTGCCAGCAGCGCTAGACAGGGGGGTGTCGCTTTCTTT.

This rearrangement joins TRBV3-1 (or the pseudogene TRBV3-2) to TRBJ2-3; TRBD2 matches 9 bases. The ends lost 3 bases at V and 5 bases at J; junction bases unmatched: 18. The CDR3 is made up of 19 amino acids. Germline loops: CDR1 LGHDT, CDR2 YNNKEL (reference sequence). This CDR3 reads CASSQDYWRGGLEGDTQYF. The CDR3 DNA reads as TGTGCCAGCAGCCAGGACTATTGGCGGGGGGGACTGGAGGGAGATACGCAGTATTTT.

The J gene is TRBJ2-7, the V gene TRBV5-4; 10 bases line up with TRBD1. This CDR3 is 15 amino acids long. V was clipped by 3 bases and J by 6 bases; unmatched bases: 9. In germline, CDR1 is SGHNT, CDR2 YYREEE (reference sequence). Here the CDR3 reads CASSSTYGQGGEQYV. The DNA for the CDR3 is TGTGCCAGCAGCTCGACTTACGGACAGGGGGGCGAGCAGTACGTC.

The rearrangement uses TRBV18 and TRBJ2-7; D may match TRBD1 or TRBD2 (5 bases each). V was pared by 5 bases and J by 2 bases, with 13 bases between. Germline V lookup: CDR1 KGHSH, CDR2 LQKENI. The length of the CDR3 is 14 residues. Here the CDR3 reads CASSTRDGPYEQYV. In DNA form, the CDR3 reads TGTGCCAGCTCAACCCGGGACGGACCCTACGAGCAGTACGTC.

The rearrangement links TRBV6-1 to TRBJ1-5; 8 bases match TRBD1. CDR3 length equals 15 residues. Trimming removed 3 bases from V and 2 bases from J; junction bases left unmatched: 3. Germline CDR1 and CDR2: MNHNS and SASEGT. Here the CDR3 DNA reads TGTGCCAGCAGTGATGGACAGGGAGGCAATCAGCCCCAGCATTTT. Protein product: CASSDGQGGNQPQHF.

This clone occurred a few times. The chain's CDR3 is CASSQEPSGVQFF. The CDR3 bases are TGTGCCAGCAGCCAAGAACCCTCCGGGGTGCAGTTCTTC. The gene calls are TRBV4-2 and TRBJ2-1; TRBD2 is a possible D gene (5 bases). The CDR3 runs 13 residues. Germline values: CDR1 LGHNA, CDR2 YNFKEQ. The V end lost 0 bases, the J end lost 12 bases, and 12 bases lay between the germline ends.

The chain combines TRBV19 with TRBJ2-3; TRBD1 matches 10 bases. Germline assignment: CDR1 LNHDA and CDR2 SQIVND (reference sequence). With 4 bases clipped from V and 8 bases from J, the junction kept 12 bases outside the gene matches. The CDR3 runs 16 residues. The CDR3: CASSSEPGQGRVTQYF. CDR3 bases: TGTGCCAGTAGTAGCGAGCCGGGACAGGGGAGGGTTACGCAGTATTTT.

This clone appeared once. The CDR3 spells CASSSRTGSNGYTF. The CDR3, as DNA: TGTGCCAGCAGCTCTAGGACAGGATCCAATGGCTACACCTTC. The V gene is TRBV7-2, the J gene TRBJ1-2; TRBD1 matches at 7 bases. The germline V gene has CDR1 SGHTA and CDR2 FQGNSA. The J segment lost 6 bases and the V segment lost 4 bases, leaving 8 bases of the junction unmatched. This CDR3 comprises 14 residues.

The CDR3 nucleotides read TGTGCCAGCAGCTTAACGGCAGGGTCGGAGACCCAGTACTTC. Its protein product is CASSLTAGSETQYF. The chain carries TRBV7-3 and TRBJ2-5; D perhaps matches TRBD1 (5 bases). Per the germline V gene, CDR1 is SGHTA and CDR2 is FQGTGA. CDR3 length: 14 amino acids. The ends were cut back, 0 bases at V and 5 bases at J, with 10 bases in the middle.

The rearrangement joins TRBV6-5 to TRBJ2-3; 7 bases fit TRBD1. CDR1 and CDR2 from the germline V gene are MNHEY and SVGAGI. V was pared by 6 bases and J by 4 bases, with 4 bases of the junction left unmatched. The CDR3 runs to 13 residues. The CDR3 nucleotides are TGTGCCAGCAGACCACAGGGGCCAGATACGCAGTATTTT. This sequence encodes CASRPQGPDTQYF.

The J gene is TRBJ1-4, the V gene TRBV5-1; unclear D gene. Trimming removed 7 bases from V and 3 bases from J, with 13 bases in between. CDR3 length: 14 amino acids. Germline V CDR1 and CDR2: SGHRS, YFSETQ. The DNA for the CDR3 is TGCGCCAGCCGGTGGAGAGTGGCTAATGAAAAACTGTTTTTT. Its protein product is CASRWRVANEKLFF.

The chain uses TRBV2 and TRBJ2-7, with TRBD2 matching over 7 bases. CDR1 and CDR2 from the germline V gene are SNHLY and FYNNEI. The CDR3 runs to 17 residues. The junction had 11 bases not matched to a gene; V was cut back by 3 bases and J by 0 bases. The CDR3 DNA is TGTGCCAGCAGTGAGGGGGGGTCCAATTTGAGCTCCTACGAGCAGTACGTC. Translating it yields CASSEGGSNLSSYEQYV.

This chain joins TRBV10-1 and TRBJ2-3; no reliable D call. The V and J ends lost 8 bases and 0 bases respectively, with 12 bases between them. Germline-derived CDR1 and CDR2 are WNHNN and SYGVQD (reference sequence). This CDR3 contains 14 residues. The CDR3 DNA follows: TGCGCCAGCGGGCACTCTTCTAGCACAGATACGCAGTATTTT. Translated: CASGHSSSTDTQYF.

The chain joins TRBV21-1 to TRBJ1-1; the table calls TRBD1, which could not be checked here. TRBV21-1 is marked as a pseudogene. The CDR3 sequence is 15 residues long. The CDR3 DNA follows: TGTGCCAGCAGCAAAGGTAGGGGTATGAACACTGAAGCTTTCTTT. Translated: CASSKGRGMNTEAFF.

The chain is built from TRBV7-3 and TRBJ1-1; D is uncertain. CDR3 length equals 13 residues. V lost 5 bases, J lost 2 bases, and 9 bases lay in between. Germline CDR1 SGHTA, CDR2 FQGTGA. CDR3 region: CASSRGANTEAFF. CDR3 DNA: TGTGCCAGCAGCCGTGGCGCCAACACTGAAGCTTTCTTT.

The chain recombines TRBV11-2 with TRBJ2-1; tentative D call: TRBD2 (5 bases). Germline CDR1 reads SGHAT; CDR2 reads FQNNGV. Trimming removed 1 base from V and 8 bases from J, with 6 bases in between. The CDR3 runs 12 residues. CDR3 residues: CASSLGSDEQFF. The CDR3 bases are TGTGCCAGCAGCTTAGGTAGCGATGAGCAGTTCTTC.

V usage is TRBV18 and J usage is TRBJ2-5; 7 nucleotides match TRBD1. Trimming cost V 4 bases and J 2 bases; bases outside gene matches: 4. The CDR3 loop spans 14 amino acids. From germline, CDR1 is KGHSH and CDR2 LQKENI. CDR3 sequence: CASSLRDRQETQYF. CDR3 bases: TGTGCCAGCTCACTTCGGGACAGACAAGAGACCCAGTACTTC.

A few counts support this clone. J is TRBJ1-2 and V is TRBV4-1; D remains ambiguous. CDR1 and CDR2 from the germline V gene are MGHRA and YSYEKL. The CDR3 spans 15 residues. V was clipped by 4 bases and J by 1 base, with 13 bases between them. The CDR3 region has the DNA TGCGCCAGCAGCCCCGCCTTGACACTTAACTATGGCTACACCTTC. Translated: CASSPALTLNYGYTF.

A remark on this clone: Other DNA sequences from this sample encode an identical CDR3 as well. V and J are TRBV18 and TRBJ1-4; 9 bases fit TRBD1. CDR1 is KGHSH and CDR2 is LQKENI in the germline V gene. Trimming removed 3 bases from V and 5 bases from J; junction bases left unmatched: 1. The CDR3 extends over 14 amino acids. Written as DNA, the CDR3 is TGTGCCAGCTCACCGGACAGGGGAAATGAAAAACTGTTTTTT. Its translation: CASSPDRGNEKLFF.

The chain combines TRBV15 with TRBJ2-5; no reliable D call. CDR3 length: 13 amino acids. Deletions cut 6 bases from V and 5 bases from J, with 13 bases between. CDR1 is LNHNV, CDR2 YYDKDF, per germline (reference sequence). The CDR3 spells CATRRLIEETQYF. DNA of the CDR3: TGTGCCACCAGACGACTCATAGAGGAGACCCAGTACTTC.